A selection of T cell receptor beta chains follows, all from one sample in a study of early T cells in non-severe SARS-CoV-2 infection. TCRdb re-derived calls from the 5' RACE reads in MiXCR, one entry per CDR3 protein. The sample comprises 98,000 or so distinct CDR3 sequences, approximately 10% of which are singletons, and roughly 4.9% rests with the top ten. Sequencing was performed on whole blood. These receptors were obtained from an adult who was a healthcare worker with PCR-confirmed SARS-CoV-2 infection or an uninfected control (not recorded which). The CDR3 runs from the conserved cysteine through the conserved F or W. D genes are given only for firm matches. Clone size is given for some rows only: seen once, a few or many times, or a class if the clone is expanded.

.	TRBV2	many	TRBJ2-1	CASSFTRPIRDSDTYNEQFF	TGTGCCAGCAGTTTCACTCGCCCTATCCGGGACTCGGATACCTACAATGAGCAGTTCTTC
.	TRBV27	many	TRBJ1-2	CASGLLDTNYGYTF	TGTGCCAGCGGGTTACTTGACACTAACTATGGCTACACCTTC
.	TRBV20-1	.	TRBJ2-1	CSASRPFGSGYNEQFF	TGCAGTGCTAGTCGACCATTTGGGAGCGGGTACAATGAGCAGTTCTTC
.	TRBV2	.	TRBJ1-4	CASSEAREKLFF	TGTGCCAGCAGTGAAGCGCGTGAAAAACTGTTTTTT
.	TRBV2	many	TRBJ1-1	CASRQGLFEAFF	TGTGCCAGCAGGCAAGGACTCTTTGAAGCTTTCTTT
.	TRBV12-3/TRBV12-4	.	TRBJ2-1	CASSVDSNEQFF	TGTGCCAGCAGTGTGGACAGTAATGAGCAGTTCTTC
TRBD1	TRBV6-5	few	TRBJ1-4	CASSYSKTGVEKLFF	TGTGCCAGCAGTTACTCGAAGACAGGGGTTGAAAAACTGTTTTTT
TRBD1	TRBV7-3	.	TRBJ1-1	CASRPGLGQGVEAFF	TGTGCCAGCAGACCCGGTCTGGGACAGGGAGTTGAAGCTTTCTTT
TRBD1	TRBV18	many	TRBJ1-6	CASSTGQGGNSPLHF	TGTGCCAGCTCAACGGGACAGGGAGGGAATTCACCCCTCCACTTT
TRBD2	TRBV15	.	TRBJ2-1	CATGLAGGGNEQFF	TGTGCCACCGGACTAGCGGGAGGTGGCAATGAGCAGTTCTTC
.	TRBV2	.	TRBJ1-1	CASSVGQGSTEAFF	TGTGCCAGCAGTGTAGGCCAGGGATCCACTGAAGCTTTCTTT
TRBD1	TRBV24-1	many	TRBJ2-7	CATSDSGTGYGEQYF	TGTGCCACCAGTGATTCCGGGACAGGGTATGGGGAGCAGTACTTC
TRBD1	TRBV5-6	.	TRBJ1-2	CASSPRPAVNIGGSKGYTF	TGTGCCAGCAGCCCGAGGCCTGCGGTTAATATAGGGGGCAGCAAGGGCTACACCTTC
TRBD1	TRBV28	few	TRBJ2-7	CASSSPGTGSYEQYF	TGTGCCAGCAGTTCCCCCGGGACAGGGAGCTACGAGCAGTACTTC
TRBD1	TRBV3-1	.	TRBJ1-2	CASSRDVAGQTYGYTF	TGTGCCAGCAGCCGAGACGTTGCGGGACAGACATATGGCTACACCTTC
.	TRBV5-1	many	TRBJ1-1	CASSTGYGTEAFF	TGCGCCAGCAGTACAGGGTACGGGACTGAAGCTTTCTTT
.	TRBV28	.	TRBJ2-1	CASSFRVYNEQFF	TGTGCCAGCAGTTTTCGAGTATACAATGAGCAGTTCTTC
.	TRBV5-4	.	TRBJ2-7	CASSSLTESYEQYF	TGTGCCAGCAGCTCTTTGACGGAATCCTACGAGCAGTACTTC
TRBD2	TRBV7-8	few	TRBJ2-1	CASSPRAGDSSNEQFF	TGTGCCAGCAGCCCAAGGGCGGGAGATTCTTCCAATGAGCAGTTCTTC
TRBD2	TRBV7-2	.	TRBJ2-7	CASSLAGTSGYEQYF	TGTGCCAGCAGCTTAGCCGGGACTAGCGGCTACGAGCAGTACTTC
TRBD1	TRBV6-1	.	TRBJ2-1	CASSYRDREFF	TGTGCCAGCAGTTACCGGGACAGGGAGTTCTTC
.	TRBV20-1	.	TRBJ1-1	CSAREGGRGHGEAFF	TGCAGTGCTAGAGAGGGAGGGCGGGGGCACGGTGAAGCTTTCTTT
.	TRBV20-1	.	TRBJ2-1	CSAGNNEQFF	TGCAGTGCTGGGAACAATGAGCAGTTCTTC
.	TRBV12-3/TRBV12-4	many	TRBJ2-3	CASSFDRSTDTQYF	TGTGCCAGCAGTTTCGACAGGAGCACAGATACGCAGTATTTT
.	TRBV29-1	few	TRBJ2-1	CSVDALLSSYNEQFF	TGCAGCGTTGATGCCCTCCTAAGCTCCTACAATGAGCAGTTCTTC
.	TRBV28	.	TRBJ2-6	CASSFWVGNVLTF	TGTGCCAGCAGTTTTTGGGTGGGCAACGTCCTGACTTTC
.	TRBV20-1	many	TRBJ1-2	CSARPGVANYGYTF	TGCAGTGCTAGGCCGGGGGTAGCTAACTATGGCTACACCTTC
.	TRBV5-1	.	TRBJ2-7	CASSQGTATEQYF	TGCGCCAGCAGCCAAGGGACTGCTACCGAGCAGTACTTC
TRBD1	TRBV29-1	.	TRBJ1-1	CSVEGTVEAFF	TGCAGCGTTGAGGGGACAGTTGAAGCTTTCTTT
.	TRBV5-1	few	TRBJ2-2	CASSLAWVPNTGELFF	TGCGCCAGCAGCCTGGCCTGGGTACCGAACACCGGGGAGCTGTTTTTT
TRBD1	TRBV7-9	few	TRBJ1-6	CASSLAGGRFSPLHF	TGTGCCAGCAGCTTGGCAGGGGGCCGATTTTCACCCCTCCACTTT
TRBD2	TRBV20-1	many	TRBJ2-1	CSARRSTSGRVEQFF	TGCAGTGCTAGAAGGTCGACTAGCGGGAGGGTTGAGCAGTTCTTC
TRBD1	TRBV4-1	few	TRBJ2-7	CASSQDTQGDRGWEQYF	TGCGCCAGCAGCCAAGATACCCAGGGGGACAGGGGTTGGGAGCAGTACTTC
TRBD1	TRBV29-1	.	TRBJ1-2	CSVSGQGIDYGYTF	TGCAGCGTTTCCGGACAGGGAATAGACTATGGCTACACCTTC
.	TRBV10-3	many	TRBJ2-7	CAILTGYPRWSYEQYF	TGTGCCATCCTTACAGGGTACCCCCGGTGGTCCTACGAGCAGTACTTC
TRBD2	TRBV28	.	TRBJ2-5	CASSSITEREGETQYF	TGTGCCAGCAGTTCTATAACGGAGCGGGAGGGAGAGACCCAGTACTTC
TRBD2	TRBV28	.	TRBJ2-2	CASSPRTSGELFF	TGTGCCAGCAGCCCGAGGACTAGCGGGGAGCTGTTTTTT